The 9 T cell receptor beta chains reported below all come from one sample, sequenced in a study of graft-versus-host responses after intestinal transplantation. Their target antigens are unknown. Sequencing used immunoSEQ multiplex PCR; TCRdb keeps in-frame clones, though not all of them. Here the sample spans almost 85,000 clones, 91% being singletons. The sequencing used unstimulated CD4+ T cells sorted from spleen or lymph node cells, collected before intestinal transplant. Source of these receptors: a human donor who received an intestinal transplant.

The chain is built from TRBV2 and TRBJ1-5; D perhaps matches TRBD1 (5 bases). V was pared by 3 bases and J by 4 bases, with 10 bases between. There are 14 residues in the CDR3. CDR1 SNHLY and CDR2 FYNNEI come from the germline V gene. DNA of the CDR3: TGTGCCAGCAGTGAGGGCAGGGTTAATCAGCCCCAGCATTTT. Residues: CASSEGRVNQPQHF.

V is TRBV30 and J is TRBJ2-2; unclear D gene. The CDR3 runs to 15 residues. The germline CDR1 and CDR2 sequences are GTSNPN and SVGIG (reference sequence). Deletions cut 0 bases from V and 1 base from J, with 9 bases between. CDR3 sequence: CAWSVLIGNTGELFF. CDR3 coding DNA: TGTGCCTGGAGTGTACTTATCGGGAACACCGGGGAGCTGTTTTTT. The variable domain in full, with the rest retrieved from reference TRBV30 and TRBJ2-2, is SQTIHQWPATLVQPVGSPLSLECTVEGTSNPNLYWYRQAAGRGLQLLFYSVGIGQISSEVPQNLSASRPQDRQFILSSKKLLLSDSGFYLCAWSVLIGNTGELFFGEGSRLTVL.

The CDR3 DNA reads TGCGCCAGCAGCGCGGGGGGGGGCCTTGAGGAGACCCAGTACTTC. This translates into CASSAGGGLEETQYF. The V and J genes are TRBV5-1 and TRBJ2-5; 9 nucleotides match TRBD2. Trimming removed 4 bases from V and 5 bases from J; junction bases left unmatched: 9. The CDR3 extends over 15 amino acids. Germline V CDR1 and CDR2: SGHRS, YFSETQ.

A remark on this clone: Other DNA variants within this sample encode the same CDR3. The chain joins TRBV29-1 to TRBJ1-1; TRBD1 matches 11 bases. Germline CDR1 reads SQVTM; CDR2 reads ANQGSEA. J was trimmed by 4 bases and V by 6 bases; bases with no gene match: 1. The CDR3 length is 12 residues. CDR3 sequence reads: CSVGQGGTEAFF. In nucleotides, the CDR3 is TGCAGCGTGGGACAGGGGGGCACTGAAGCTTTCTTT.

This rearrangement joins TRBV15 to TRBJ1-2; no reliable D call. The germline V gene encodes CDR1 LNHNV and CDR2 YYDKDF (reference sequence). This CDR3 region has 13 residues. V was pared by 0 bases and J by 8 bases, with 10 bases between. The CDR3 nucleotides read TGTGCCACCAGCAGAGAATCGGGGAACGGCTACACCTTC. Encoded protein: CATSRESGNGYTF.

This rearrangement joins TRBV7-8 to TRBJ1-1; 7 bases are a match to TRBD1. The CDR3 runs 13 residues. CDR1 is SGHVS, CDR2 FQNEAQ, per germline. The ends lost 6 bases at V and 3 bases at J; junction bases unmatched: 4. Here the CDR3 DNA reads TGTGCCAGCAGTTGGGACAGCTACACTGAAGCTTTCTTT. It codes for CASSWDSYTEAFF. Supplemented by reference TRBV7-8 and TRBJ1-1, the full variable domain reads GAGVSQSPRYKVAKRGQDVALRCDPISGHVSLFWYQQALGQGPEFLTYFQNEAQLDKSGLPSDRFFAERPEGSVSTLKIQRTQQEDSAVYLCASSWDSYTEAFFGQGTRLTVV.

The chain is built from TRBV19 and TRBJ2-3; 11 positions match TRBD1. V gave up 3 bases and J gave up 8 bases; unmatched junction bases: 13. The V gene's germline CDR1 is LNHDA and CDR2 SQIVND (reference sequence). The CDR3 is 17 amino acids. The DNA for the CDR3 is TGTGCCAGTAGTATCGTCCCGGGACAGGGGGAAAGAGGTACGCAGTATTTT. It translates to CASSIVPGQGERGTQYF.

The chain employs TRBV30 and TRBJ1-1; D is undetermined. This CDR3 is built from 11 residues. V shed 5 bases and J shed 10 bases, with 14 bases lying between them. Looked up from germline, CDR1 is GTSNPN and CDR2 is SVGIG (reference sequence). CDR3 coding DNA: TGTGCCTGGGGGCCTTCTGCCGGAGCTTTCTTT. Amino acid sequence: CAWGPSAGAFF.

The rearrangement uses TRBV11-3 and TRBJ2-3; tentative D call: TRBD2 (6 bases). CDR3 length: 14 residues. V was cut by 4 bases and J by 2 bases, with 10 bases left in between. CDR1 SGHNT and CDR2 YENEEA come from the germline V gene. CDR3 in DNA: TGTGCCAGCAGCTCAAGCGGGTCCACAGATACGCAGTATTTT. Protein product: CASSSSGSTDTQYF.